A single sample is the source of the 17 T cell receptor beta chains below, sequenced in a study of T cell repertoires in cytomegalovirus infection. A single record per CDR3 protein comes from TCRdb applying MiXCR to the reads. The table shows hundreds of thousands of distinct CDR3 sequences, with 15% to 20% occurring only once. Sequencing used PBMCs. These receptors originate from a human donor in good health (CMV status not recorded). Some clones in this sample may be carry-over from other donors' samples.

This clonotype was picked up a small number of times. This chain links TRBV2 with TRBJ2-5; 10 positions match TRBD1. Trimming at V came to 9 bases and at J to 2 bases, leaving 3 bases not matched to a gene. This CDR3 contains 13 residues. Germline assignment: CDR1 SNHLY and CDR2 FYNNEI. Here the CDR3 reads CARDRGDQETQYF. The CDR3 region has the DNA TGTGCCAGGGACAGGGGGGATCAAGAGACCCAGTACTTC.

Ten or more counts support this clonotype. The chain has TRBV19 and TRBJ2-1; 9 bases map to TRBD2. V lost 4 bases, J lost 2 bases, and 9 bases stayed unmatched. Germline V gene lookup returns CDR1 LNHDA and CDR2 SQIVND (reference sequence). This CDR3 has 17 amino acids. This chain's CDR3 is CASSTRVAGDAYNEQFF. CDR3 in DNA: TGTGCCAGTAGTACGAGAGTAGCGGGGGACGCCTACAATGAGCAGTTCTTC. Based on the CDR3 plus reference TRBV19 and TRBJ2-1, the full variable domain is DGGITQSPKYLFRKEGQNVTLSCEQNLNHDAMYWYRQDPGQGLRLIYYSQIVNDFQKGDIAEGYSVSREKKESFPLTVTSAQKNPTAFYLCASSTRVAGDAYNEQFFGPGTRLTVL.

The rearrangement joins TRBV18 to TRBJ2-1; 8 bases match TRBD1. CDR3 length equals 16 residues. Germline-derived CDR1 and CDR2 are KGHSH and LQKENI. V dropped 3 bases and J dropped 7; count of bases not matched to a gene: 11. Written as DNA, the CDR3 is TGTGCCAGCTCACCGCCGGGACAGGCAGGAGGGAATGAGCAGTTCTTC. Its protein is CASSPPGQAGGNEQFF.

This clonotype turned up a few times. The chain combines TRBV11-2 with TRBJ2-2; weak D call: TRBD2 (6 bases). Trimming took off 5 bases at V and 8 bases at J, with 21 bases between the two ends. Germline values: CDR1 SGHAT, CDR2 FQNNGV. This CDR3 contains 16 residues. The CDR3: CASSALLGGGRGELFF. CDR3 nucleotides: TGTGCCAGCAGCGCCCTTCTGGGGGGAGGAAGAGGGGAGCTGTTTTTT.

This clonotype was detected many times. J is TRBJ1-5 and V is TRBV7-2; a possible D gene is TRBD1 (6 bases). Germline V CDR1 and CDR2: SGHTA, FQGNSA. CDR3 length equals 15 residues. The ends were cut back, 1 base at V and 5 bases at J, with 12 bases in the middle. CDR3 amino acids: CASSLVGHSDQPQHF. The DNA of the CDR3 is TGTGCCAGCAGCTTAGTGGGACACTCCGATCAGCCCCAGCATTTT. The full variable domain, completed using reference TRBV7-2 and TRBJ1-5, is GAGVSQSPSNKVTEKGKDVELRCDPISGHTALYWYRQSLGQGLEFLIYFQGNSAPDKSGLPSDRFSAERTGGSVSTLTIQRTQQEDSAVYLCASSLVGHSDQPQHFGDGTRLSIL.

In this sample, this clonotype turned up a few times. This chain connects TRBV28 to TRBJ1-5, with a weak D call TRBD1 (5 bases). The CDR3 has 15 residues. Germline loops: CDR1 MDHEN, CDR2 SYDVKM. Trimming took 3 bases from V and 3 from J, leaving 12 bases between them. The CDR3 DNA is TGTGCCAGCAGTTTTGAGGCAGGGAACAATCAGCCCCAGCATTTT. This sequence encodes CASSFEAGNNQPQHF.

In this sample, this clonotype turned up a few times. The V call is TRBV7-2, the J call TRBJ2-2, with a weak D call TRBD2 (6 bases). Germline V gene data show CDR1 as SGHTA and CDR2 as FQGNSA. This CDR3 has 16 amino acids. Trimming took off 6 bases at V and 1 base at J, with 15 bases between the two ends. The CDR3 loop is CASSRGGTGNTGELFF. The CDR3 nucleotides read TGTGCCAGCAGTAGAGGCGGGACGGGGAACACCGGGGAGCTGTTTTTT.

The CDR3 spells CASSQEEGLGEQFF. DNA of the CDR3: TGCGCCAGCAGCCAAGAGGAGGGGCTCGGAGAGCAGTTCTTC. The chain recombines TRBV4-3 with TRBJ2-1; weak D call: TRBD2 (6 bases). Germline V lookup: CDR1 LGHNA, CDR2 YSLEER. The CDR3 covers 14 residues. V gave up 0 bases and J gave up 10 bases, with 13 bases separating them.

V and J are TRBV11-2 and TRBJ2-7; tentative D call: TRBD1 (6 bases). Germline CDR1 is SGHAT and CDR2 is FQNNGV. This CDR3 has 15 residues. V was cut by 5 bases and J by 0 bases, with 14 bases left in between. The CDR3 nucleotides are TGTGCCAGCAGCGTCTTTAGGGGGAGCTCCTACGAGCAGTACTTC. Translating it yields CASSVFRGSSYEQYF.

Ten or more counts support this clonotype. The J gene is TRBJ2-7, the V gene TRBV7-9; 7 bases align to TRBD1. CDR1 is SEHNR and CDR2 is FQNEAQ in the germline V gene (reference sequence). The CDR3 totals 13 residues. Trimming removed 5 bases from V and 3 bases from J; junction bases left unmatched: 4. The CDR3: CASSGGQSYEQYF. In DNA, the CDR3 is TGTGCCAGCAGCGGGGGACAGAGCTACGAGCAGTACTTC. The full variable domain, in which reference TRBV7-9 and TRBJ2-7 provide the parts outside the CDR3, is DTGVSQNPRHKITKRGQNVTFRCDPISEHNRLYWYRQTLGQGPEFLTYFQNEAQLEKSRLLSDRFSAERPKGSFSTLEIQRTEQGDSAMYLCASSGGQSYEQYFGPGTRLTVT.

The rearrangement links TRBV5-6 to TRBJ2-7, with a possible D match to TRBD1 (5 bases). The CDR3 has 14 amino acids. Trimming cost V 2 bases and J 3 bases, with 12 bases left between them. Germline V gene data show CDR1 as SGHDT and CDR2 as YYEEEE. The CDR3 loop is CASSLQATNYEQYF. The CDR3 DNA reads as TGTGCCAGCAGCTTACAGGCCACGAACTACGAGCAGTACTTC.

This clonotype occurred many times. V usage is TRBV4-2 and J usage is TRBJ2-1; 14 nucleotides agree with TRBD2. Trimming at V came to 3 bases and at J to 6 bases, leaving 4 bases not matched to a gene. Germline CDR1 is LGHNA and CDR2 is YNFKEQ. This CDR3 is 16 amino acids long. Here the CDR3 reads CASSQHGLAGGNEQFF. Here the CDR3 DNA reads TGTGCCAGCAGCCAGCACGGACTAGCGGGGGGCAATGAGCAGTTCTTC.

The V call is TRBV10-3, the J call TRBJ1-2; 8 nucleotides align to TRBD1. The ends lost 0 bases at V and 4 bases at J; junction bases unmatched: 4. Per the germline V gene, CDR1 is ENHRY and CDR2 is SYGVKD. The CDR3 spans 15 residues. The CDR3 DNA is TGTGCCATCAGTGAGTCCCGAGGACAGGGCTATGGCTACACCTTC. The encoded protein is CAISESRGQGYGYTF.

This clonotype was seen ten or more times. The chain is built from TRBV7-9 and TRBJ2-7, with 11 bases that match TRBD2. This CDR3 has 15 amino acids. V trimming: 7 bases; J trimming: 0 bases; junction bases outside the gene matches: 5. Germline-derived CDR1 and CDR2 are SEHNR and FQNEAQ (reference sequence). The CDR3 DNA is TGTGCCAGCAACCGACTAGCGGGGAGCTCCTACGAGCAGTACTTC. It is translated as CASNRLAGSSYEQYF. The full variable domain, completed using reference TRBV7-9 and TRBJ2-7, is DTGVSQNPRHKITKRGQNVTFRCDPISEHNRLYWYRQTLGQGPEFLTYFQNEAQLEKSRLLSDRFSAERPKGSFSTLEIQRTEQGDSAMYLCASNRLAGSSYEQYFGPGTRLTVT.

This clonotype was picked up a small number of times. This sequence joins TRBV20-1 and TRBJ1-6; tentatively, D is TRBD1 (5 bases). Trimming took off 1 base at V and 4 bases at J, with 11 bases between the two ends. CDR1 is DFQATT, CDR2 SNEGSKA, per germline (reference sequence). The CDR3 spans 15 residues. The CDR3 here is CSARVPTVYNSPLHF. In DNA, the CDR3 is TGCAGTGCTAGAGTCCCGACAGTGTATAATTCACCCCTCCACTTT.

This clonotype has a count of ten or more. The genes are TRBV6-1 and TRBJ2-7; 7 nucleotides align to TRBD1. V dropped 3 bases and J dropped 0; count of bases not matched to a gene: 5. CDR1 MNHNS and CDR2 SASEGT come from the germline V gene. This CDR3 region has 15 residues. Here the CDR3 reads CASSDWDSSSYEQYF. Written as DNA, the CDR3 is TGTGCCAGCAGTGATTGGGACAGCAGCTCCTACGAGCAGTACTTC.

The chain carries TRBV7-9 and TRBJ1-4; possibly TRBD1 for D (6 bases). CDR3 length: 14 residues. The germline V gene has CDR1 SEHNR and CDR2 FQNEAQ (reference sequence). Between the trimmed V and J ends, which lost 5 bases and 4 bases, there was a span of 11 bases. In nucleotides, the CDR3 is TGTGCCAGCAGCCAGGACAGAGTTAATGAAAAACTGTTTTTT. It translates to CASSQDRVNEKLFF. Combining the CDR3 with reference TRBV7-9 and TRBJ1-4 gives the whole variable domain DTGVSQNPRHKITKRGQNVTFRCDPISEHNRLYWYRQTLGQGPEFLTYFQNEAQLEKSRLLSDRFSAERPKGSFSTLEIQRTEQGDSAMYLCASSQDRVNEKLFFGSGTQLSVL.